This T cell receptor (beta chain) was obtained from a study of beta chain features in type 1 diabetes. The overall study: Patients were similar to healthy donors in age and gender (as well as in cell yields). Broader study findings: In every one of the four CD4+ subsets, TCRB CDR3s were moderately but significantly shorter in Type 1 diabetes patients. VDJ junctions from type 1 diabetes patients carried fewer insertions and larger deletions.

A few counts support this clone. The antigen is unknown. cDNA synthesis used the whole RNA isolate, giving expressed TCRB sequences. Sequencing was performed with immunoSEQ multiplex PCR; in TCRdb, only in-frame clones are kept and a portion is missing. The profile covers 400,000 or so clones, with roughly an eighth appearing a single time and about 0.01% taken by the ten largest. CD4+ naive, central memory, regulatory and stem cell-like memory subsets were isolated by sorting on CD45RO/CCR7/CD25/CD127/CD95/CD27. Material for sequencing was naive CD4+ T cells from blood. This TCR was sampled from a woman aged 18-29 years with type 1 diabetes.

CDR3 in amino acids: CASSVGATDSGNTIYF. CDR3 bases: TGTGCCAGCAGCGTAGGCGCAACAGACTCTGGAAACACCATATATTTT. This chain links TRBV9 with TRBJ1-3; no clear D gene. In germline, CDR1 is SGDLS, CDR2 YYNGEE. The CDR3 runs 16 residues. Trimming took 0 bases from V and 0 from J, leaving 10 bases between them. Variable domain in full (rest from reference TRBV9 and TRBJ1-3): DSGVTQTPKHLITATGQRVTLRCSPRSGDLSVYWYQQSLDQGLQFLIQYYNGEERAKGNILERFSAQQFPDLHSELNLSSLELGDSALYFCASSVGATDSGNTIYFGEGSWLTVV.